The rows below give T cell receptor beta chains drawn from one sample of a study of CD8 T cells in ankylosing spondylitis. From the 5' RACE reads, TCRdb called clonotypes with MiXCR, one entry per CDR3 protein. The table includes 200,000 to 250,000 distinct CDR3 sequences, approximately 24% detected once. Sequencing was carried out using blood, either unsorted or a sorted T cell fraction (not recorded which). The origin of the receptors is a male donor with ankylosing spondylitis or in good health (not recorded which). Both conserved end residues are part of each CDR3. Fields, in order: D gene, V gene, CDR3 length, J gene, clone size, CDR3 protein, CDR3 DNA. D genes are given only for firm matches. Clone size, where shown, is once, few, many, or a class for clones that have expanded.

d_call: .; v_call: TRBV20-1; cdr3_length: 12; j_call: TRBJ1-4; clone_size: .; cdr3_aa: CSAIRGPKKLFF; cdr3_nt: TGCAGTGCTATCCGGGGCCCTAAAAAACTGTTTTTT
d_call: TRBD1; v_call: TRBV3-1; cdr3_length: 18; j_call: TRBJ2-1; clone_size: many; cdr3_aa: CASSQVTGTVTSHNEQFF; cdr3_nt: TGTGCCAGCAGCCAAGTTACCGGGACAGTAACAAGTCACAATGAGCAGTTCTTC
d_call: TRBD1; v_call: TRBV5-5; cdr3_length: 13; j_call: TRBJ1-5; clone_size: many; cdr3_aa: CASRSQGNQPQHF; cdr3_nt: TGTGCCAGCAGGTCACAGGGGAATCAGCCCCAGCATTTT
d_call: TRBD1; v_call: TRBV12-3/TRBV12-4; cdr3_length: 15; j_call: TRBJ2-7; clone_size: few; cdr3_aa: CASRAGGEGYYEQYF; cdr3_nt: TGTGCCAGCCGCGCAGGGGGCGAAGGTTACTACGAGCAGTACTTC
d_call: .; v_call: TRBV20-1; cdr3_length: 15; j_call: TRBJ1-5; clone_size: many; cdr3_aa: CSASRRGLGNQPQHF; cdr3_nt: TGCAGTGCCTCACGTCGAGGGTTGGGCAATCAGCCCCAGCATTTT
d_call: TRBD1; v_call: TRBV12-3/TRBV12-4; cdr3_length: 12; j_call: TRBJ2-5; clone_size: many; cdr3_aa: CASSQTGITQYF; cdr3_nt: TGTGCCAGCAGTCAGACAGGGATCACCCAGTACTTC
d_call: TRBD2; v_call: TRBV5-1; cdr3_length: 16; j_call: TRBJ2-1; clone_size: many; cdr3_aa: CASSFGTSGRSDEQFF; cdr3_nt: TGCGCCAGCAGCTTCGGGACTAGCGGGAGAAGTGATGAGCAGTTCTTC
d_call: TRBD2; v_call: TRBV4-2; cdr3_length: 17; j_call: TRBJ2-3; clone_size: many; cdr3_aa: CASSQRVAGPPTDTQYF; cdr3_nt: TGTGCCAGCAGCCAACGAGTAGCGGGACCTCCCACAGATACGCAGTATTTT
d_call: .; v_call: TRBV21-1; cdr3_length: 14; j_call: TRBJ1-1; clone_size: few; cdr3_aa: CASSQGAGDTEAFF; cdr3_nt: TGTGCCAGCAGCCAGGGGGCCGGCGACACTGAAGCTTTCTTT
d_call: TRBD1; v_call: TRBV4-3; cdr3_length: 16; j_call: TRBJ1-6; clone_size: .; cdr3_aa: CASSQEEGANNSPLHF; cdr3_nt: TGCGCCAGCAGCCAAGAGGAGGGGGCGAATAATTCACCCCTCCACTTT
d_call: .; v_call: TRBV5-1; cdr3_length: 15; j_call: TRBJ2-7; clone_size: .; cdr3_aa: CASSLGASAIYEQYF; cdr3_nt: TGCGCCAGCAGCTTGGGAGCTAGCGCAATCTACGAGCAGTACTTC
d_call: .; v_call: TRBV7-2; cdr3_length: 13; j_call: TRBJ2-5; clone_size: many; cdr3_aa: CASSYRVQETQYF; cdr3_nt: TGTGCCAGCAGCTACAGGGTACAAGAGACCCAGTACTTC
d_call: TRBD1; v_call: TRBV7-8; cdr3_length: 20; j_call: TRBJ1-6; clone_size: many; cdr3_aa: CASSNTNRPDRGSYNSPLHF; cdr3_nt: TGTGCCAGCAGCAATACCAACCGCCCAGACAGGGGCTCCTATAATTCACCCCTCCACTTT
d_call: .; v_call: TRBV5-1; cdr3_length: 17; j_call: TRBJ2-1; clone_size: many; cdr3_aa: CASSLAFRWDITSEQFF; cdr3_nt: TGCGCCAGCAGCTTGGCCTTTCGGTGGGACATTACATCCGAGCAGTTCTTC
d_call: TRBD1; v_call: TRBV24-1; cdr3_length: 16; j_call: TRBJ1-2; clone_size: .; cdr3_aa: CATSDRRGQGDYGYTF; cdr3_nt: TGTGCCACCAGTGACCGGAGAGGACAGGGCGACTATGGCTACACCTTC
d_call: TRBD1; v_call: TRBV6-1; cdr3_length: 16; j_call: TRBJ2-7; clone_size: few; cdr3_aa: CASSRQGTGVGYEQYF; cdr3_nt: TGTGCCAGCAGCCGCCAAGGGACAGGGGTAGGCTACGAGCAGTACTTC
d_call: .; v_call: TRBV5-6; cdr3_length: 14; j_call: TRBJ2-5; clone_size: many; cdr3_aa: CASSLRGARETQYF; cdr3_nt: TGTGCCAGCAGCCTGAGGGGGGCTCGAGAGACCCAGTACTTC
d_call: TRBD1; v_call: TRBV10-3; cdr3_length: 13; j_call: TRBJ1-4; clone_size: .; cdr3_aa: CAIGDRDGEKLFF; cdr3_nt: TGTGCCATCGGGGACAGGGACGGCGAAAAACTGTTTTTT
d_call: .; v_call: TRBV5-1; cdr3_length: 15; j_call: TRBJ2-1; clone_size: many; cdr3_aa: CASSLGVGNYNEHFF; cdr3_nt: TGCGCCAGCAGCTTGGGAGTAGGGAACTACAATGAGCATTTCTTC
d_call: .; v_call: TRBV20-1; cdr3_length: 13; j_call: TRBJ2-7; clone_size: .; cdr3_aa: CSVPTAAGYEQYF; cdr3_nt: TGCAGTGTCCCGACAGCCGCAGGCTACGAGCAGTACTTC
d_call: .; v_call: TRBV7-8; cdr3_length: 16; j_call: TRBJ1-4; clone_size: .; cdr3_aa: CASTSTLGRTNEKLFF; cdr3_nt: TGTGCCAGCACCTCCACTCTCGGGAGAACTAATGAAAAACTGTTTTTT
d_call: TRBD2; v_call: TRBV20-1; cdr3_length: 13; j_call: TRBJ2-1; clone_size: many; cdr3_aa: CSARKTSGNEQFF; cdr3_nt: TGCAGTGCTAGGAAAACTAGCGGAAATGAGCAGTTCTTC
d_call: .; v_call: TRBV6-2/TRBV6-3; cdr3_length: 14; j_call: TRBJ2-7; clone_size: many; cdr3_aa: CASLRARGGYEQYF; cdr3_nt: TGTGCCAGCCTAAGAGCCAGGGGAGGCTACGAGCAGTACTTC
d_call: TRBD2; v_call: TRBV10-3; cdr3_length: 13; j_call: TRBJ2-5; clone_size: .; cdr3_aa: CAIMGGAQETQYF; cdr3_nt: TGTGCCATCATGGGAGGGGCCCAAGAGACCCAGTACTTC
d_call: .; v_call: TRBV18; cdr3_length: 15; j_call: TRBJ2-1; clone_size: few; cdr3_aa: CASSPPSSPGYEQFF; cdr3_nt: TGTGCCAGCTCACCACCGTCATCGCCCGGATATGAGCAGTTCTTC
d_call: .; v_call: TRBV20-1; cdr3_length: 14; j_call: TRBJ1-1; clone_size: .; cdr3_aa: CSASQGFQGTEAFF; cdr3_nt: TGCAGTGCTAGCCAAGGGTTTCAGGGCACTGAAGCTTTCTTT
d_call: .; v_call: TRBV12-3/TRBV12-4; cdr3_length: 13; j_call: TRBJ1-4; clone_size: many; cdr3_aa: CASAGPGGEKLFF; cdr3_nt: TGTGCCAGCGCCGGGCCTGGGGGTGAAAAACTGTTTTTT
d_call: .; v_call: TRBV5-1; cdr3_length: 14; j_call: TRBJ2-1; clone_size: many; cdr3_aa: CASSTGALGNEQFF; cdr3_nt: TGCGCCAGCAGCACGGGAGCTCTTGGTAATGAGCAGTTCTTC
d_call: TRBD2; v_call: TRBV20-1; cdr3_length: 14; j_call: TRBJ2-7; clone_size: many; cdr3_aa: CSAIRPGLVYEQYF; cdr3_nt: TGCAGTGCTATACGACCGGGACTAGTCTACGAGCAGTACTTC
d_call: .; v_call: TRBV15; cdr3_length: 12; j_call: TRBJ2-2; clone_size: many; cdr3_aa: CATSRTTGELFF; cdr3_nt: TGTGCCACCAGCAGAACTACCGGGGAGCTGTTTTTT
d_call: .; v_call: TRBV12-3/TRBV12-4; cdr3_length: 14; j_call: TRBJ1-5; clone_size: few; cdr3_aa: CASSFGVSNQPQHF; cdr3_nt: TGTGCCAGCAGTTTCGGGGTTAGCAATCAGCCCCAGCATTTT
d_call: .; v_call: TRBV11-3; cdr3_length: 14; j_call: TRBJ2-1; clone_size: .; cdr3_aa: CASSTRAGNTEQFF; cdr3_nt: TGTGCCAGCAGCACGCGGGCAGGGAATACAGAGCAGTTCTTC
d_call: .; v_call: TRBV20-1; cdr3_length: 13; j_call: TRBJ1-1; clone_size: .; cdr3_aa: CSAIATPNTEAFF; cdr3_nt: TGCAGTGCTATCGCGACACCTAACACTGAAGCTTTCTTT
d_call: .; v_call: TRBV12-3/TRBV12-4; cdr3_length: 15; j_call: TRBJ2-3; clone_size: .; cdr3_aa: CASSFRQRSTDTQYF; cdr3_nt: TGTGCCAGCAGTTTCCGACAGAGGTCGACAGATACGCAGTATTTT
d_call: TRBD2; v_call: TRBV9; cdr3_length: 19; j_call: TRBJ2-6; clone_size: .; cdr3_aa: CASSVLAGGTSSGANVLTF; cdr3_nt: TGTGCCAGCAGCGTCTTAGCGGGAGGTACTAGCTCTGGGGCCAACGTCCTGACTTTC
d_call: .; v_call: TRBV6-1; cdr3_length: 13; j_call: TRBJ1-6; clone_size: many; cdr3_aa: CASRGGGNSPLHF; cdr3_nt: TGTGCCAGCAGGGGGGGTGGTAATTCACCCCTCCACTTT
d_call: .; v_call: TRBV20-1; cdr3_length: 12; j_call: TRBJ2-1; clone_size: few; cdr3_aa: CSAEPRSDGKFF; cdr3_nt: TGCAGTGCTGAGCCCCGCTCGGACGGGAAGTTCTTC